The T cell receptor (beta chain) under discussion was sequenced for a study of T cells expressing NK-cell markers. On the study more broadly: Sorted T-cell subsets CD3+CD56+NKG2C+, CD3+CD56+NKG2C- and CD3+CD56-NKG2C+ were TCR beta-sequenced. Just one sequenced donor of eight was HCMV-seronegative, while seven were seropositive.

TCRdb reprocessed the 5' RACE reads, with one entry per CDR3 protein and no DNA. The table lists around 550,000 distinct CDR3 sequences. The TCR comes from a man in his late teens or twenties in good health. Sequencing was carried out using blood T cells: a sorted CD56 or NKG2C T cell subset, CD4+ or CD8+ T cells, or bulk PBMC T cells (not recorded which).

CDR3 sequence: CSVTVGETNEKLFF. The chain has TRBV29-1 and TRBJ1-4. This CDR3 region has 14 residues. Germline V gene lookup returns CDR1 SQVTM and CDR2 ANQGSEA. Looking up the rest from reference TRBV29-1 and TRBJ1-4 gives the full variable domain: SAVISQKPSRDICQRGTSLTIQCQVDSQVTMMFWYRQQPGQSLTLIATANQGSEATYESGFVIDKFPISRPNLTFSTLTVSNMSPEDSSIYLCSVTVGETNEKLFFGSGTQLSVL.